The clone carrying this T cell receptor (beta chain) turned up a few times. Germline values: CDR1 SGHTA, CDR2 FQGNSA. This CDR3 spans 15 amino acids. V was pared by 6 bases and J by 10 bases, with 11 bases of the junction left unmatched. The sample comes from a study of blood T cell repertoires in COVID-19. As originally analysed: Using reference gene primer amplification, nucleated cell counts were estimated. The protocol was immunoSEQ multiplex PCR, while the TCRdb copy is restricted to in-frame clones and leaves out a portion. The V and J calls and the clone size are those of that table, but D and trimming were determined from the DNA. The sample carries about 160,000 clones, 78% recorded once.

The sequenced sample was peripheral blood. This clonotype originated in a woman at least 80 years old with acute or convalescent COVID-19. This chain links TRBV7-2 with TRBJ1-6; 8 bases match TRBD1. As DNA, the CDR3 is TGTGCCAGCAGTCGAGAGGGGACAGGTGGATCACCCCTCCACTTT. Its protein is CASSREGTGGSPLHF.